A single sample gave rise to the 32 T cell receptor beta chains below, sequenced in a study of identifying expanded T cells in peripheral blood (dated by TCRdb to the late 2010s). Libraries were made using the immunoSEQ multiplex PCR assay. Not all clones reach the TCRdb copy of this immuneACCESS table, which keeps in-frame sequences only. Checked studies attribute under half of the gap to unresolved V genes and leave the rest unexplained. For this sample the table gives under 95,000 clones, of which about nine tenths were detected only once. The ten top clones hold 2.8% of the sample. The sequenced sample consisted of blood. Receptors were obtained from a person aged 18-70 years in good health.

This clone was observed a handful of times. The DNA of the CDR3 is TGTGCCAGCAGTTACAGGGACTGTCTGAACACTGAAGCTTTCTTT. Protein sequence: CASSYRDCLNTEAFF. The V gene is TRBV6-9, the J gene TRBJ1-1; weak D call: TRBD1 (5 bases). CDR1 is MNHGY and CDR2 is SVAAGI in the germline V gene. V was clipped by 3 bases and J by 0 bases, with 11 bases between them. The CDR3 spans 15 residues.

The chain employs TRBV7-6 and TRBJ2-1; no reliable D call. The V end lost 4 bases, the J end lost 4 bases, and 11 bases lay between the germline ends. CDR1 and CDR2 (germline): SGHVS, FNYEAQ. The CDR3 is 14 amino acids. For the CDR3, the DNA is TGTGCCAGCAGCTCTCGGACCGCTTACAATGAGCAGTTCTTC. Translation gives CASSSRTAYNEQFF.

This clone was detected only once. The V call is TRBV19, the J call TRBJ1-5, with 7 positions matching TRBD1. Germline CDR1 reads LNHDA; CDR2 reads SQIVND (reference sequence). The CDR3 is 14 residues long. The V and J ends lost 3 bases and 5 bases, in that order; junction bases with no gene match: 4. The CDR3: CASSIWQGDQPQHF. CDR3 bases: TGTGCCAGTAGTATTTGGCAGGGGGATCAGCCCCAGCATTTT.

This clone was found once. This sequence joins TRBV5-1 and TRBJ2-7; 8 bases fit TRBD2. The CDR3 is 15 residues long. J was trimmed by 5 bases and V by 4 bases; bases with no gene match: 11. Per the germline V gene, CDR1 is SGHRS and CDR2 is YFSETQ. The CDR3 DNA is TGCGCCAGCAGCGCGCTAGCGGGCAACAATCACGAGCAGTACTTC. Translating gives CASSALAGNNHEQYF. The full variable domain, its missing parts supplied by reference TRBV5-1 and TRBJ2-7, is KAGVTQTPRYLIKTRGQQVTLSCSPISGHRSVSWYQQTPGQGLQFLFEYFSETQRNKGNFPGRFSGRQFSNSRSEMNVSTLELGDSALYLCASSALAGNNHEQYFGPGTRLTVT.

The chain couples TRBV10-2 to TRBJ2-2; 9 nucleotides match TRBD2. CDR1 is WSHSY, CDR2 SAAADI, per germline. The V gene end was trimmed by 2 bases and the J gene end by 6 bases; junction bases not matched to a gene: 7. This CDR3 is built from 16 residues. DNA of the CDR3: TGCGCCAGCAGTGAGATCTTGCGGGGGGGTGCCGGGGAGCTGTTTTTT. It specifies CASSEILRGGAGELFF.

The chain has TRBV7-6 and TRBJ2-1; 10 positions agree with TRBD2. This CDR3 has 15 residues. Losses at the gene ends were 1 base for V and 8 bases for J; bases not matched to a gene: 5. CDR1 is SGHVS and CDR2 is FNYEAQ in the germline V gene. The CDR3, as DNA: TGTGCCAGCAGCTTAGAACTAGCGGGAATCGATGAGCAGTTCTTC. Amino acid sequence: CASSLELAGIDEQFF.

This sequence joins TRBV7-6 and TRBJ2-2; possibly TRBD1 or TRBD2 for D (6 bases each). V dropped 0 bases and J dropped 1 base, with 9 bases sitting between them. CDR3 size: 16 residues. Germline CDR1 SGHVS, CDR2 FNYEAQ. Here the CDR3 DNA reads TGTGCCAGCAGCTTAGCGGGGGGCGAGAACACCGGGGAGCTGTTTTTT. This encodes CASSLAGGENTGELFF.

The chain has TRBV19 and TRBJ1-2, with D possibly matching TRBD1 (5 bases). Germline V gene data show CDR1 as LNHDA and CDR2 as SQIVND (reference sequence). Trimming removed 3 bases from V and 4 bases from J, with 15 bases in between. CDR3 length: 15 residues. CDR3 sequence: CASSIGTSPLYGYTF. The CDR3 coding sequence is TGTGCCAGTAGTATTGGGACCTCCCCCCTCTATGGCTACACCTTC.

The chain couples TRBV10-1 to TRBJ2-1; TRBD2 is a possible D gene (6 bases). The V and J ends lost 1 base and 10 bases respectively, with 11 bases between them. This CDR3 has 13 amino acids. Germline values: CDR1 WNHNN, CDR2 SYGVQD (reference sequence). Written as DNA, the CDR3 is TGCGCCAGCAGTGAGTTCGGGAGTGCCGAGCAGTTCTTC. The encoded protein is CASSEFGSAEQFF.

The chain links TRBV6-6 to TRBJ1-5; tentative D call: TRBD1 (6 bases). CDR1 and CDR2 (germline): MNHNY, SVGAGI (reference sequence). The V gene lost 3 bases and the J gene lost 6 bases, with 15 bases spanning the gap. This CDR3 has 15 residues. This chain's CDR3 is CASSYSRGPGQPQHF. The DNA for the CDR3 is TGTGCCAGCAGTTATAGTCGGGGGCCGGGTCAGCCCCAGCATTTT.

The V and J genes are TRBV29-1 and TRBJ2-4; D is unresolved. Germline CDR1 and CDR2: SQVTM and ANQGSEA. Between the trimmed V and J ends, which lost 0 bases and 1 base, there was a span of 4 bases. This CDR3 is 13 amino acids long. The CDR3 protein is CSVEDLAKNIQYF. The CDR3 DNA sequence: TGCAGCGTTGAAGATTTGGCCAAAAACATTCAGTACTTC.

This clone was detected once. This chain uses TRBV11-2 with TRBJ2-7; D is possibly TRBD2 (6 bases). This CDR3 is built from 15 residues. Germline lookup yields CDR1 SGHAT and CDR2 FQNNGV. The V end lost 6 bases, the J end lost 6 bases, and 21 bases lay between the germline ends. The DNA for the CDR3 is TGTGCCAGCAGTTCTCAGGGACTGGATGAGGCCGAGCAGTACTTC. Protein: CASSSQGLDEAEQYF.

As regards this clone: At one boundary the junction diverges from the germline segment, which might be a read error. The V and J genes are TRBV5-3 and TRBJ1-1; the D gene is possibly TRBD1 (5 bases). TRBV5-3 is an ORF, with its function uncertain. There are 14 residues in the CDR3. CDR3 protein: CARSTKTAPTEDFF. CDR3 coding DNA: TGTGCCAGAAGCACTAAGACAGCTCCGACTGAAGATTTCTTT.

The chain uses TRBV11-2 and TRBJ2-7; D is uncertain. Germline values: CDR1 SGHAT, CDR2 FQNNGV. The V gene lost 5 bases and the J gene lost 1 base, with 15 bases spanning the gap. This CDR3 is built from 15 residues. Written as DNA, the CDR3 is TGTGCCAGCAGCCCCGGCCGGGTGCGATCCTACGAGCAGTACTTC. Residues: CASSPGRVRSYEQYF.

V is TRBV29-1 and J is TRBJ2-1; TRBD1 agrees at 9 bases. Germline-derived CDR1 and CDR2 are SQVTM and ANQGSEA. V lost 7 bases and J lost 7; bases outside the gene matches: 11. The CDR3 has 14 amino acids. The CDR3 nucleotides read TGCAGCGGTGGGAGGACAGGGGCCCGGAATGAGCAGTTCTTC. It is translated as CSGGRTGARNEQFF.

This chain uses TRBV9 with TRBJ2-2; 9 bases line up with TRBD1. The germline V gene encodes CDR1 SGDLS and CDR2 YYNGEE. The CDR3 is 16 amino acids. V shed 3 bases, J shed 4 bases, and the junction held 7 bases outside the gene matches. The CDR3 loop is CASSAPGTGFTGELFF. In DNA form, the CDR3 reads TGTGCCAGCAGCGCACCCGGGACAGGGTTCACCGGGGAGCTGTTTTTT.

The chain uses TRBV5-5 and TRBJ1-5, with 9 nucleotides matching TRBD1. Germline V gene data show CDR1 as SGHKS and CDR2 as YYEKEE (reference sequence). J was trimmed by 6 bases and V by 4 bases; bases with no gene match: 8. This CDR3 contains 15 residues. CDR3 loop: CASSRYTGGGQPQHF. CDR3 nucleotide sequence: TGTGCCAGCAGCCGGTACACAGGGGGCGGTCAGCCCCAGCATTTT.

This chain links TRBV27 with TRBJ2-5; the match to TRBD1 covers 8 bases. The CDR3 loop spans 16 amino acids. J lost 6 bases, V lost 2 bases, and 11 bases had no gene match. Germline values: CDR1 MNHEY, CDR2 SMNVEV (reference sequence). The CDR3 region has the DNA TGTGCCAGCAGTTTAGGTCAGGGGGCGTTTCAGAAGACCCAGTACTTC. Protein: CASSLGQGAFQKTQYF.

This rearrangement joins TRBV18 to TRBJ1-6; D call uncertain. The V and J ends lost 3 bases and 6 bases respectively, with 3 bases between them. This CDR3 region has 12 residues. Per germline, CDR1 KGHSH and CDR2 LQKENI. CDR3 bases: TGTGCCAGCTCACCTAGTAATTCACCCCTCCACTTT. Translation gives CASSPSNSPLHF.

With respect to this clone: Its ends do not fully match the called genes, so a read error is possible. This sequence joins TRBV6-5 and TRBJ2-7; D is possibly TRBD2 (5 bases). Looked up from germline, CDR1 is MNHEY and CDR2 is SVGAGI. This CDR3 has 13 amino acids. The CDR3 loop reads CAISTGLDYEQYF. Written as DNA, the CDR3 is TGTGCCATCAGTACCGGACTGGACTACGAGCAGTACTTC.

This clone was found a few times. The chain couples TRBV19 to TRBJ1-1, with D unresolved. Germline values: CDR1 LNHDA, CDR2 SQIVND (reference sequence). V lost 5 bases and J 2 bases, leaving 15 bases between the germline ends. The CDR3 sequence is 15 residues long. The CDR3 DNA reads TGTGCCAGTAGTCCCTGGACTCCGGCCAACACTGAAGCTTTCTTT. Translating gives CASSPWTPANTEAFF.

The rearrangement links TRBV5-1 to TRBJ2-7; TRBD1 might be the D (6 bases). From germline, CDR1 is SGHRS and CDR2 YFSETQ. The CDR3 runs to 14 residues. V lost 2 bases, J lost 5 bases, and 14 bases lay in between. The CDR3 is CASSFNRVLNEQYF. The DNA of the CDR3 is TGCGCCAGCAGCTTCAACAGGGTGTTGAACGAGCAGTACTTC.

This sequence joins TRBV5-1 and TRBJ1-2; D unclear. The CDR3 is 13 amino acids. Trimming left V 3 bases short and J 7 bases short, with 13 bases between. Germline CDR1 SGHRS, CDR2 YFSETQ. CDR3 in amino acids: CASSYLIPSGYTF. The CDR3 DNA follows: TGCGCCAGCAGCTACTTAATCCCCAGTGGCTACACCTTC.

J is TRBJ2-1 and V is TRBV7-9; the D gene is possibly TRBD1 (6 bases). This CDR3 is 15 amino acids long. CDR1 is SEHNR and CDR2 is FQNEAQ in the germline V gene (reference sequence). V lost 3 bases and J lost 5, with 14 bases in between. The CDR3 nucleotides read TGTGCCAGCAGCTTCAACCGGGACACCAACAATGAGCAGTTCTTC. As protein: CASSFNRDTNNEQFF.

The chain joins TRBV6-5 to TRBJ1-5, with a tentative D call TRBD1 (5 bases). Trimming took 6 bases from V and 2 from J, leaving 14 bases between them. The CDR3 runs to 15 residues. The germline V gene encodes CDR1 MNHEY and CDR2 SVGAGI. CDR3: CASRRDSRGNQPQHF. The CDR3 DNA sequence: TGTGCCAGCAGGCGCGACAGCCGGGGCAATCAGCCCCAGCATTTT.

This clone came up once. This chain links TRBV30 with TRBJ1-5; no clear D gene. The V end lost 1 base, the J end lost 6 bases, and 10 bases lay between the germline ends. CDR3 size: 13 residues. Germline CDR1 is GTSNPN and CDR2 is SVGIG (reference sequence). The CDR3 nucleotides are TGTGCCTGGAGTGAACAGCAAAGTCAGCCCCAGCATTTT. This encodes CAWSEQQSQPQHF. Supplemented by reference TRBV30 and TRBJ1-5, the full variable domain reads SQTIHQWPATLVQPVGSPLSLECTVEGTSNPNLYWYRQAAGRGLQLLFYSVGIGQISSEVPQNLSASRPQDRQFILSSKKLLLSDSGFYLCAWSEQQSQPQHFGDGTRLSIL.

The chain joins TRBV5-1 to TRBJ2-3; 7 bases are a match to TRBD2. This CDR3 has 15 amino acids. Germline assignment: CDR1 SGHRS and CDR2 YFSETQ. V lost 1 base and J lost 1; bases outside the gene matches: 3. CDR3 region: CASSLKAGGTDTQYF. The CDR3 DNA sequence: TGCGCCAGCAGCTTGAAGGCGGGGGGCACAGATACGCAGTATTTT.

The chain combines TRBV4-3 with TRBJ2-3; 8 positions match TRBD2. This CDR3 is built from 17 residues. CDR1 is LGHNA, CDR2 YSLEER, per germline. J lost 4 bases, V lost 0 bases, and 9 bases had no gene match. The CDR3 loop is CASSQERRGGPADTQYF. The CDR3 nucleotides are TGCGCCAGCAGCCAAGAACGACGGGGGGGGCCGGCAGATACGCAGTATTTT.

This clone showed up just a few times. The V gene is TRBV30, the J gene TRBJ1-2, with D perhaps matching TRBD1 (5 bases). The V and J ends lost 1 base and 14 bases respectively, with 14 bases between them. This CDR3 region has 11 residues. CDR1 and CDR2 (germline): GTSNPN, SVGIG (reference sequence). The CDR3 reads CAWSARTHVTF. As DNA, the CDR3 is TGTGCCTGGAGTGCCCGGACACACGTTACCTTC.

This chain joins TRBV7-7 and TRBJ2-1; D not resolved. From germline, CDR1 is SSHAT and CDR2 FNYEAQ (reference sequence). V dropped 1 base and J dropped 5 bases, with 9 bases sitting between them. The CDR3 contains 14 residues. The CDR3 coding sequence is TGTGCCAGCAGCTTAGGTGGATGGGACAATGAGCAGTTCTTC. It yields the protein CASSLGGWDNEQFF.

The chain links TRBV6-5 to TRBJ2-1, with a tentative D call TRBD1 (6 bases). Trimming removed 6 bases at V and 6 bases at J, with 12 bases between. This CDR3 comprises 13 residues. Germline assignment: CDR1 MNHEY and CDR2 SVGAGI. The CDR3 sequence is CASRTGQTNEQFF. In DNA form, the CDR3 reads TGTGCCAGCAGAACCGGACAGACCAATGAGCAGTTCTTC.

CDR3 amino acids: CAMGSGALSYEQYF. The CDR3, as DNA: TGTGCCATGGGGAGCGGGGCCCTCTCCTACGAGCAGTACTTC. The gene calls are TRBV6-1 and TRBJ2-7; 7 bases are shared with TRBD2. V was pared by 10 bases and J by 0 bases, with 9 bases of the junction left unmatched. The germline CDR1 and CDR2 sequences are MNHNS and SASEGT. The CDR3 contains 14 residues.